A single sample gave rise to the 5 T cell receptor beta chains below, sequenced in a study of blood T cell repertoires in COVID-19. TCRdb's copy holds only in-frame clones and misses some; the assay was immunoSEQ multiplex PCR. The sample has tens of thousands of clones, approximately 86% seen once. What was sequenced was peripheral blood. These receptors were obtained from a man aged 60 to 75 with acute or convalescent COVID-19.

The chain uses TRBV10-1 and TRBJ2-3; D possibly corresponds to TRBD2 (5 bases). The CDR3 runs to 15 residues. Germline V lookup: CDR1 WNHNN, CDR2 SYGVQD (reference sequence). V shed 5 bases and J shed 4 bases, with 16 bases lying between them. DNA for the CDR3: TGCGCCAGCAGTAAAGGGCGGGCCATTCCAGATACGCAGTATTTT. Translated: CASSKGRAIPDTQYF.

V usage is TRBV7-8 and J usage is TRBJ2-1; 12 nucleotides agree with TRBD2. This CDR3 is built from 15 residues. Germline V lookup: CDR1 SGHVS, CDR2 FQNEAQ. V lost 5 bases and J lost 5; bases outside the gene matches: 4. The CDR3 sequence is CASSAPSGGDNEQFF. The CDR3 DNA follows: TGTGCCAGCAGCGCCCCTAGCGGGGGGGACAATGAGCAGTTCTTC.

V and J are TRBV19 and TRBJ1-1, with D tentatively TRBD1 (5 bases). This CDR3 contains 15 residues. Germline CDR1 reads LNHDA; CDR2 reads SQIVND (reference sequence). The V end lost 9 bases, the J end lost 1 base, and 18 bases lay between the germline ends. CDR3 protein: CASLGRFQGNTEAFF. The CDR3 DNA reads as TGTGCCAGCTTAGGGCGTTTTCAGGGGAACACTGAAGCTTTCTTT.

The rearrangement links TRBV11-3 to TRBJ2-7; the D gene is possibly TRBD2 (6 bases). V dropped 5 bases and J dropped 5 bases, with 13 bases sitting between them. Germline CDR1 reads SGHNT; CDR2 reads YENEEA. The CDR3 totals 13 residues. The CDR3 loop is CASSRGGWDEQYF. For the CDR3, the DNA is TGTGCCAGCAGCCGGGGAGGTTGGGACGAGCAGTACTTC.

CDR3 sequence (DNA): TGCGCCAGCAGCCAAGATTGGGGGCGCAATGAGCAGTTCTTC. It is translated as CASSQDWGRNEQFF. The V call is TRBV4-3, the J call TRBJ2-1; weak D call: TRBD1 (6 bases). V shed 0 bases and J shed 6 bases, with 9 bases lying between them. The CDR3 is 14 residues long. Germline CDR1 LGHNA, CDR2 YSLEER.